A selection of T cell receptor beta chains follows, all from one sample in a study of regulatory T cells in long-lasting Graves disease. From the multiplex PCR reads, TCRdb called clonotypes with MiXCR, one entry per CDR3 protein. The sample contains about 530,000 distinct CDR3 sequences, 15% to 20% of which appear only once. The sample was also reused in another study, on T cells in Graves' hyperthyroidism and ophthalmopathy.

The source was peripheral blood mononuclear cells (PBMCs), collected at new diagnosis, from a patient treated with antithyroid drugs. Receptor source: a middle-aged woman with Graves disease. The CDR3 runs from the conserved cysteine through the conserved F or W. D genes are given only for firm matches. Size is omitted from some rows. Given values are once, few, many or a class for expanded clones.

many	.	TRBV6-1	TRBJ1-1	TGTGCCAGCAAAATGCAACTCAACACTGAAGCTTTCTTT	CASKMQLNTEAFF
.	.	TRBV27	TRBJ1-2	TGTGCCAGCAGTTATTGGACCGGAGGGGGCTACACCTTC	CASSYWTGGGYTF
many	.	TRBV2	TRBJ2-3	TGTGCCACCCGGACATCGACTGTATATACGCAGTATTTT	CATRTSTVYTQYF
.	.	TRBV6-1	TRBJ1-2	TGTGCCAGCAGCCGCGGGACCGGTAGTTATGGCTACACCTTC	CASSRGTGSYGYTF
many	TRBD1	TRBV12-3/TRBV12-4	TRBJ2-7	TGTGCCAGCAGTTTAGGGGGGACAGGGGGCTCCGAGCAGTACTTC	CASSLGGTGGSEQYF
.	.	TRBV9	TRBJ2-1	TGTGCCAGCAGCAGGGGGGGGGGCGACAATGAGCAGTTCTTC	CASSRGGGDNEQFF
many	.	TRBV5-1	TRBJ1-1	TGCGCCAGCAGCTTGGTCCCAGCCACTGAAGCTTTCTTT	CASSLVPATEAFF
few	TRBD1	TRBV28	TRBJ2-7	TGTGCCAGCAGCAAGACAGGGCCCATCCACGAGCAGTACTTC	CASSKTGPIHEQYF
few	.	TRBV12-3/TRBV12-4	TRBJ2-6	TGTGCCAGCAGTTTAGCGCCACGGTACTCTGGGGCCAACGTCCTGACTTTC	CASSLAPRYSGANVLTF
few	.	TRBV7-9	TRBJ2-3	TGTGCCAGGGGCGGGCAGGACACAGATACGCAGTATTTT	CARGGQDTDTQYF
few	TRBD1	TRBV11-3	TRBJ2-3	TGTGCCAGCAGCGTTGATACAGGGGGCATGTTCACAGATACGCAGTATTTT	CASSVDTGGMFTDTQYF
.	.	TRBV5-1	TRBJ2-5	TGCGCCAGCAGCTTGCGGGGGACCAGGGGAGAGACCCAGTACTTC	CASSLRGTRGETQYF
.	.	TRBV30	TRBJ2-5	TGTGCCTGGAGCCTGGGGGCCGGCGAGACCCAGTACTTC	CAWSLGAGETQYF
.	.	TRBV6-1	TRBJ1-5	TGTGCCAGCAGTACGTTGTTGGGAGGCAATCAGCCCCAGCATTTT	CASSTLLGGNQPQHF
many	TRBD1	TRBV7-2	TRBJ1-2	TGTGCCAGCAGCCTCCCGGGCAGGGGGATGGTTAACTATGGCTACACCTTC	CASSLPGRGMVNYGYTF
.	TRBD1	TRBV19	TRBJ1-1	TGTGCCAGTAGTATGACAGGGGCCGTAAACACTGAAGCTTTCTTT	CASSMTGAVNTEAFF
many	.	TRBV11-2	TRBJ2-2	TGTGCCAGCAGCTTTACAGCGAACACCGGGGAGCTGTTTTTT	CASSFTANTGELFF
few	.	TRBV20-1	TRBJ1-6	TGCAGTGCTAACCAACAAGGACCCCTCCACTTT	CSANQQGPLHF
many	TRBD1	TRBV28	TRBJ1-1	TGTGCCAGCAGCCAGGACAGGTCGAACACTGAAGCTTTCTTT	CASSQDRSNTEAFF
many	TRBD1	TRBV6-1	TRBJ1-1	TGTGCCAGCAGTGACAGGGGGAGGGACACTGAAGCTTTCTTT	CASSDRGRDTEAFF
many	.	TRBV7-3	TRBJ1-1	TGTGCCAGCAGTTCGGCAGTGAACACTGAAGCTTTCTTT	CASSSAVNTEAFF
many	.	TRBV18	TRBJ1-3	TGTGCCAGCTACTTTGGAAACACCATATATTTT	CASYFGNTIYF
.	.	TRBV5-1	TRBJ1-2	TGCGCCAGCAGCTACAATGGAGATGGCTACACCTTC	CASSYNGDGYTF
.	.	TRBV19	TRBJ2-1	TGTGCCAGTAGAGAGGGTTCACGGAATGAGCAGTTCTTC	CASREGSRNEQFF
.	.	TRBV11-2	TRBJ2-7	TGTGCCAGCAGCTTAGAAGCCGGAGAAGTCTACGAGCAGTACTTC	CASSLEAGEVYEQYF
.	.	TRBV27	TRBJ1-6	TGTGCCAGCAGTCCCCAAGGTCTCGTGCCCCTCCACTTT	CASSPQGLVPLHF
many	.	TRBV12-5	TRBJ2-2	TGTGCTAGTGGTTTGCCCCGGATGGGGATCGGGGAGCTGTTTTTT	CASGLPRMGIGELFF
few	.	TRBV27	TRBJ1-2	TGTGCCACCTACGGGGGACACTATGGCTACACCTTC	CATYGGHYGYTF
many	TRBD1	TRBV11-2	TRBJ2-7	TGTGCCAGCAGCTTACTGACAGGGGCATACTACGAGCAGTACTTC	CASSLLTGAYYEQYF
few	.	TRBV6-9	TRBJ1-6	TGTGCCAGCAGTTACAGGCGGGACGTTGGTTCACCCCTCCACTTT	CASSYRRDVGSPLHF
.	TRBD2	TRBV10-3	TRBJ2-1	TGTGCCATCAGTGGACCCTCCCTAGCGGGGGGGCTGGATAATGAGCAGTTCTTC	CAISGPSLAGGLDNEQFF
once	.	TRBV5-5	TRBJ2-7	TGTGCCAGCAGCTTGGGACAGCTCAGCTCCTACGAGCAGTACTTC	CASSLGQLSSYEQYF
.	.	TRBV5-1	TRBJ1-1	TGCGCCAGCAGCCCCGGGGGGCCGGACACTGAAGCTTTCTTT	CASSPGGPDTEAFF
many	TRBD1	TRBV28	TRBJ2-7	TGTGCCAGCCAGCGGGACAGGGGGGTAACCTACGAGCAGTACTTC	CASQRDRGVTYEQYF
many	.	TRBV28	TRBJ2-3	TGTGCCAGCAGTTTCTCAGTAGCGGGCACAGATACGCAGTATTTT	CASSFSVAGTDTQYF
many	.	TRBV6-1	TRBJ2-1	TGTGCCAGCAGACTAACTGGCCCGGGCGGTGAGCAGTTCTTC	CASRLTGPGGEQFF
many	.	TRBV28	TRBJ1-1	TGTGCCAGCAGCCCACACCTACGGACTGAAGCTTTCTTT	CASSPHLRTEAFF
.	TRBD1	TRBV12-5	TRBJ2-7	TGTGCTAGCGAGGGGGCTTCCTCCTACGAGCAGTACTTC	CASEGASSYEQYF
many	TRBD1	TRBV6-1	TRBJ1-5	TGTGCCGTACACCGGGACAGGGTGGATCAGCCCCAGCATTTT	CAVHRDRVDQPQHF
many	.	TRBV28	TRBJ2-5	TGTGCCAGCAGCCGCAGGGACGGGACAAGGGAGACCCAGTACTTC	CASSRRDGTRETQYF
.	.	TRBV5-5	TRBJ1-5	TGTGCCAGCAGCTTGGGGCTTCAGGGTAAGGGTCAGCCCCAGCATTTT	CASSLGLQGKGQPQHF
many	TRBD2	TRBV19	TRBJ2-1	TGTGCCAGTAGCAACCGCCAGCTAGCGGGGGTTCACTACAATGAGCAGTTCTTC	CASSNRQLAGVHYNEQFF